The 10 T cell receptor beta chains below all came from one sample that was sequenced in a study of blood T cells in healthy people across ages. Using a J-beta primer mix together with a sample-barcoded 5' primer, a second PCR was run for about 7 to 12 cycles. TCRdb re-analysed the 5' RACE reads in MiXCR, keeping a single row per CDR3 protein. The sample consists of roughly 2 million distinct CDR3 sequences, 40% to 55% of them appearing once. Input material: blood. Source of these receptors: a woman between 40 and 55 years old in good health.

This clonotype was observed a few times. The chain carries TRBV7-8 and TRBJ2-3; either TRBD1 or TRBD2 may supply D (5 bases each). Germline CDR1 SGHVS, CDR2 FQNEAQ. The ends were cut back, 5 bases at V and 8 bases at J, with 20 bases in the middle. The CDR3 is made up of 15 amino acids. The CDR3 sequence: CASSPSGGRGLTQYF. DNA for the CDR3: TGTGCCAGCAGCCCCAGTGGGGGTAGAGGTCTTACGCAGTATTTT.

The chain uses TRBV7-9 and TRBJ2-5; maybe TRBD1 (6 bases). V lost 5 bases, J lost 0 bases, and 13 bases lay in between. Germline CDR1 is SEHNR and CDR2 is FQNEAQ (reference sequence). This CDR3 contains 15 residues. CDR3: CASSPRTEYQETQYF. As DNA, the CDR3 is TGTGCCAGCAGCCCCCGGACAGAGTACCAAGAGACCCAGTACTTC.

The chain couples TRBV19 to TRBJ2-4; D gene uncertain. The J call is in doubt because the DNA end fits TRBJ2-5 better. CDR1 LNHDA and CDR2 SQIVND come from the germline V gene (reference sequence). The CDR3 contains 11 residues. The CDR3 protein is CASRFRETQYF. The CDR3 DNA sequence: TGTGCCAGTCGGTTTAGGGAGACCCAGTACTTC.

V and J are TRBV7-8 and TRBJ2-5; D might be TRBD1 (6 bases). Germline CDR1 is SGHVS and CDR2 is FQNEAQ. Deletions cut 2 bases from V and 0 bases from J, with 13 bases between. The CDR3 is 16 residues long. The CDR3 loop reads CASSLSDRWYQETQYF. For the CDR3, the DNA is TGTGCCAGCAGCTTATCGGACAGATGGTACCAAGAGACCCAGTACTTC.

The rearrangement links TRBV7-2 to TRBJ2-7; TRBD1 might be the D (5 bases). Germline CDR1 and CDR2: SGHTA and FQGNSA. The V end lost 5 bases, the J end lost 12 bases, and 23 bases lay between the germline ends. This CDR3 region has 14 residues. The CDR3 here is CASSVKQASEGVYF. The CDR3 nucleotides are TGTGCCAGCAGCGTGAAACAGGCCAGCGAAGGTGTGTACTTC.

The rearrangement links TRBV5-5 to TRBJ1-4; no clear D. Germline V gene data show CDR1 as SGHKS and CDR2 as YYEKEE (reference sequence). This CDR3 is built from 14 residues. Trimming removed 1 base from V and 3 bases from J, with 7 bases in between. The CDR3 nucleotides read TGTGCCAGCAGCTTGTTATTACCTAATGAAAAACTGTTTTTT. It encodes CASSLLLPNEKLFF.

This clonotype has only a few counts. V usage is TRBV7-2 and J usage is TRBJ2-3, with 10 nucleotides matching TRBD2. Germline V gene data show CDR1 as SGHTA and CDR2 as FQGNSA. The junction had 3 bases not matched to a gene; V was cut back by 0 bases and J by 0 bases. This CDR3 is 17 amino acids long. CDR3: CASSLALAGRSTDTQYF. In DNA, the CDR3 is TGTGCCAGCAGCTTAGCACTAGCGGGGCGGAGCACAGATACGCAGTATTTT.

The rearrangement uses TRBV29-1 and TRBJ2-3; TRBD2 agrees at 8 bases. From germline, CDR1 is SQVTM and CDR2 ANQGSEA. The CDR3 length is 16 residues. V lost 5 bases and J lost 4; bases outside the gene matches: 14. The CDR3 region has the DNA TGCAGCGTTACTCTTAGCGGGATGATCTTCGCAGATACGCAGTATTTT. Amino acids: CSVTLSGMIFADTQYF.

This clonotype was counted between two and nine times. This CDR3 reads CAIIKLTQYGYTF. The CDR3 DNA sequence: TGTGCCATCATCAAGCTCACCCAATATGGCTACACCTTC. The chain couples TRBV27 to TRBJ1-2, with D unresolved. The germline CDR1 and CDR2 sequences are MNHEY and SMNVEV (reference sequence). This CDR3 is built from 13 residues. Trimming removed 10 bases from V and 5 bases from J, with 17 bases in between.

The count of this clonotype is one. The CDR3 sequence is CSARGLAGGPEYNEQFF. The CDR3 DNA reads as TGCAGTGCTAGGGGACTAGCGGGGGGGCCGGAATACAATGAGCAGTTCTTC. This chain links TRBV20-1 with TRBJ2-1; the match to TRBD2 covers 16 bases. The CDR3 loop spans 17 amino acids. CDR1 is DFQATT and CDR2 is SNEGSKA in the germline V gene (reference sequence). V was pared by 3 bases and J by 4 bases, with 6 bases of the junction left unmatched.